Listed below are T cell receptor beta chains from one sample, sequenced in a study of blood T cell repertoires in COVID-19. The method was immunoSEQ multiplex PCR; TCRdb's version includes in-frame clones alone and lacks a portion of them. The repertoire consists of about 220,000 clones, with approximately 83% occurring once and the leading ten covering 3% to 4%. Sequencing input: PBMCs or T cells enriched from blood (not recorded which). Source of these receptors: a woman aged 55-69 years who had recovered from COVID-19. Each CDR3 is given with its conserved first and last residue.

V gene,CDR3 protein
TRBV7-9,CASSRGGRPHF
TRBV18,CASSPSTGRTDTQYF
TRBV3-1/TRBV3-2,CASSQEGQGGSPLHF
TRBV7-2,CASSSGTGGSVWETQYF
TRBV11-2,CASSLQGRYGETQYF
TRBV7-2,CASSFAGRTNTEAFF
TRBV29-1,CSVGDREDTEAFF
TRBV15,CATSSERWNTEAFF
TRBV11-2,CASSPRIGTGEEKLFF
TRBV7-9,CASSLGTGNTIYF
TRBV5-1,CASSPDRGRNTIYF
TRBV11-2,CASTRGSLGAFF
TRBV9,CASSLGRAPSVDEQYF
TRBV2,CASSEPQQGNTEAFF
TRBV4-1,CASSQFASGIFTDTQYF
TRBV14,CASSQEGYGSYGYTF
TRBV9,CASSPGLAGVGGELFF
TRBV11-2,CASSLERTGYTEAFF
TRBV7-2,CASSLELRDRSYGYTF
TRBV15,CATSRGTAPYNSPLHF
TRBV7-2,CASSPRLAGYEQFF
TRBV15,CATSREAGRLGYTF
TRBV19,CASSPREGNSYNSPLHF
TRBV19,CASSRHLSYEQYF
TRBV7-9,CASSSQIRDREGADTQYF
TRBV6-2/TRBV6-3,CASSYSSGEAQPQHF
TRBV21-1,CASSKEVAGGPKGYQETQYF
TRBV7-2,CASSYDRGQGYTF
TRBV10-3,CAISEGGASYGYTF
TRBV5-1,CASSLVRGEGWSGRPYEQYF
TRBV5-6,CASSLGQLSSYNSPLHF
TRBV19,CASSITSYSYEQYF
TRBV14,CASSQDFRDTSNTGELFF
TRBV19,CASSLTSGSSTDTQYF
TRBV7-2,CASSLGSGLNLYGYTF
TRBV20-1,CSARGSGELFF
TRBV6-2/TRBV6-3,CASSLSRPYNSPLHF
TRBV3-1/TRBV3-2,CASSPPYRTGVETQYF
TRBV2,CASRGGGPGQGFYEQYF
TRBV3-1/TRBV3-2,CASSHPTGDRATDTQYF
TRBV10-1,CASSEEGTATEAFF
TRBV11-1,CASSARQGAGNEQFF